This entry describes one TCR beta chain. This may be a read error, as it is one base from a much larger clone. The V gene lost 3 bases and the J gene lost 3 bases, with 12 bases spanning the gap. Germline V gene lookup returns CDR1 MNHEY and CDR2 SMNVEV (reference sequence). The CDR3 length is 14 residues. These data originate in a study of T cells in Graves' hyperthyroidism and ophthalmopathy. Using RNA transcripts as the source, TCR beta CDR3 regions were amplified. The HTBI set primed first-round TCR CDR3 RT-PCR. TCRdb re-called the multiplex PCR reads with MiXCR, one entry per CDR3 protein. The repertoire consists of roughly 560,000 distinct CDR3 sequences, with 14% to 15% occurring once and the leading ten covering around 4.5%.

Sequencing was done on a sample of blood. The rearrangement links TRBV27 to TRBJ2-7, with D perhaps assigned TRBD1 or TRBD2 (5 bases each). This receptor was identified in a woman between 40 and 55 years old with Graves' ophthalmopathy. The CDR3 nucleotides are TGTGCCAGCAGTTTTGGGGACGGAGTCTACGAGCAGTACTTC. Its protein product is CASSFGDGVYEQYF.